The 29 T cell receptor beta chains below all came from one sample that was sequenced in a study of glioma-infiltrating T cells after dendritic cell vaccination. Data came from immunoSEQ multiplex PCR; TCRdb stores just in-frame clones and leaves some out. The sample lists 45,000 to 50,000 clones; about 85% were seen once. Sequenced material: blood, taken before dendritic cell vaccination. The source of these receptors is a human donor with glioblastoma.

The rearrangement uses TRBV7-2 and TRBJ2-7; 8 nucleotides match TRBD2. The CDR3 consists of 14 residues. The ends lost 1 base at V and 7 bases at J; junction bases unmatched: 6. Germline CDR1 SGHTA, CDR2 FQGNSA. In DNA form, the CDR3 reads TGTGCCAGCAGCTTAGAGGGGCAGCGGGGGGAGCAGTACTTC. Translating it yields CASSLEGQRGEQYF.

The V and J genes are TRBV4-1 and TRBJ2-1; maybe TRBD2 (6 bases). Trimming cost V 5 bases and J 7 bases, with 12 bases left between them. Germline V gene data show CDR1 as MGHRA and CDR2 as YSYEKL. The CDR3 is 13 amino acids. CDR3 sequence (DNA): TGCGCCAGCAGCGGCGGGGCCCTTAATGAGCAGTTCTTC. Residues: CASSGGALNEQFF.

This clone occurred a few times. The CDR3 DNA is TGTGCCAGCAGCCAAGGGGAGAACACTGAAGCTTTCTTT. It codes for CASSQGENTEAFF. The V gene is TRBV6-6, the J gene TRBJ1-1, with D perhaps TRBD1 (5 bases). The CDR3 contains 13 residues. Trimming cost V 6 bases and J 1 base, with 9 bases left between them. Germline assignment: CDR1 MNHNY and CDR2 SVGAGI (reference sequence).

Only one count was recorded for this clone. This chain joins TRBV12-2 and TRBJ2-7; TRBD2 is taken as the D call from the table, unchecked against the DNA. TRBV12-2 corresponds to a pseudogene. The CDR3 extends over 18 amino acids. As DNA, the CDR3 is TGTGCAAGTCGCTTAGAAGGCGTTGGGCGGGAGAGGTTCTACGAGCAGTACTTC. Translation: CASRLEGVGRERFYEQYF.

The chain combines TRBV14 with TRBJ1-2; TRBD1 aligns across 10 bases. V lost 1 base and J lost 7; bases outside the gene matches: 3. CDR1 is SGHDN, CDR2 FVKESK, per germline. The CDR3 extends over 14 amino acids. CDR3 loop: CASSQVGTGAGYTF. The CDR3 DNA is TGTGCCAGCAGCCAAGTTGGGACAGGGGCTGGCTACACCTTC.

Only a few counts were recorded for this clone. The V gene is TRBV7-8, the J gene TRBJ1-1; 11 bases agree with TRBD1. CDR1 and CDR2 (germline): SGHVS, FQNEAQ. The V segment lost 1 base and the J segment 1 base; nucleotides outside the gene matches: 11. This CDR3 is built from 19 residues. The CDR3 loop reads CASSLGTGGAIWGNTEAFF. CDR3 DNA sequence: TGTGCCAGCAGCTTAGGGACAGGGGGCGCGATTTGGGGGAACACTGAAGCTTTCTTT.

This clone was observed a handful of times. This sequence joins TRBV12-5 and TRBJ1-1; D perhaps matches TRBD1 (5 bases). The CDR3 totals 16 residues. Looked up from germline, CDR1 is LGHNT and CDR2 is FRNRAP. Trimming cost V 6 bases and J 1 base, with 18 bases left between them. The DNA of the CDR3 is TGTGCTAGTGGGTGGGGCAGGGACTATGGGAACACTGAAGCTTTCTTT. Translated: CASGWGRDYGNTEAFF. The whole variable domain, filled in from reference TRBV12-5 and TRBJ1-1, reads DARVTQTPRHKVTEMGQEVTMRCQPILGHNTVFWYRQTMMQGLELLAYFRNRAPLDDSGMPKDRFSAEMPDATLATLKIQPSEPRDSAVYFCASGWGRDYGNTEAFFGQGTRLTVV.

J is TRBJ1-2 and V is TRBV6-4; no firm D call. CDR3 size: 14 residues. Germline V lookup: CDR1 MRHNA, CDR2 SNTAGT. V was cut by 0 bases and J by 8 bases, with 13 bases left in between. CDR3 amino acids: CASSDSNGGVGYTF. The CDR3 bases are TGTGCCAGCAGTGACTCGAATGGCGGAGTCGGCTACACCTTC.

In DNA form, the CDR3 reads TGTGCCAGCAGCTCCAGGATCCATGAGCAGTTCTTC. Residues: CASSSRIHEQFF. J is TRBJ2-1 and V is TRBV5-4; D ambiguous. Trimming removed 3 bases at V and 8 bases at J, with 9 bases between. The CDR3 sequence is 12 residues long. The germline gives CDR1 SGHNT, CDR2 YYREEE (reference sequence).

The J gene is TRBJ2-5, the V gene TRBV5-6, with no clear D. CDR3 length: 13 amino acids. Germline CDR1 SGHDT, CDR2 YYEEEE. V was cut by 1 base and J by 5 bases, with 9 bases left in between. This chain's CDR3 is CASSLRSGETQYF. CDR3 DNA sequence: TGTGCCAGCAGCTTGCGGAGTGGGGAGACCCAGTACTTC.

The J gene is TRBJ2-1, the V gene TRBV7-9, with D uncertain. Germline CDR1 SEHNR, CDR2 FQNEAQ (reference sequence). The CDR3 extends over 11 amino acids. Trimming stripped 4 bases from V and 9 bases from J, with 7 bases between. For the CDR3, the DNA is TGTGCCAGCAGCTCCTCCCCTGAGCAGTTCTTC. Amino acids: CASSSSPEQFF.

CDR3 coding DNA: TGTGCCAGCAGCGTAGGGGACTCCGTCTACGAGCAGTACTTC. It yields the protein CASSVGDSVYEQYF. The chain employs TRBV9 and TRBJ2-7; D is perhaps TRBD2 (6 bases). The CDR3 length is 14 residues. V lost 0 bases and J lost 3, with 10 bases in between. Germline CDR1 is SGDLS and CDR2 is YYNGEE.

The rearrangement joins TRBV5-1 to TRBJ2-7; 8 nucleotides line up with TRBD2. Germline loops: CDR1 SGHRS, CDR2 YFSETQ. V trimming: 4 bases; J trimming: 3 bases; junction bases outside the gene matches: 12. The CDR3 length is 16 residues. The CDR3 region has the DNA TGCGCCAGCAGCCCCGGGACCAGCGGGAGTCGCTACGAGCAGTACTTC. Translating gives CASSPGTSGSRYEQYF.

The chain recombines TRBV6-4 with TRBJ2-5; TRBD1 aligns across 12 bases. After removal of 5 bases from V and 5 bases from J, the junction contained 6 bases not matched to a gene. Germline loops: CDR1 MRHNA, CDR2 SNTAGT. The CDR3 runs 15 residues. CDR3 DNA sequence: TGTGCCAGCAGTTCCGGGACAGGGGGCTTCGAGACCCAGTACTTC. It is translated as CASSSGTGGFETQYF.

This clone came up once. The chain has TRBV7-3 and TRBJ2-1, with 7 positions matching TRBD2. The CDR3 is 16 residues long. V shed 5 bases and J 8 bases; nucleotides not matched to a gene: 15. The germline V gene has CDR1 SGHTA and CDR2 FQGTGA. The CDR3 DNA is TGTGCCAGCAGCGCGGGCGGGGCCGGGACTAAGTATGAGCAGTTCTTC. Translating gives CASSAGGAGTKYEQFF.

This chain connects TRBV9 to TRBJ1-1; 10 nucleotides align to TRBD1. Germline V gene lookup returns CDR1 SGDLS and CDR2 YYNGEE. This CDR3 region has 16 residues. V dropped 3 bases and J dropped 0; count of bases not matched to a gene: 5. DNA of the CDR3: TGTGCCAGCAGCGCCGGGACAGGGGAACTGAACACTGAAGCTTTCTTT. This codes for CASSAGTGELNTEAFF.

The V gene is TRBV19, the J gene TRBJ2-7, with 7 bases lining up with TRBD1. The CDR3 totals 15 residues. The V segment lost 5 bases and the J segment 0 bases; nucleotides outside the gene matches: 7. Germline assignment: CDR1 LNHDA and CDR2 SQIVND (reference sequence). CDR3 DNA: TGTGCCAGTAGTCCCGACCCAGGGGGCTCCTACGAGCAGTACTTC. This translates into CASSPDPGGSYEQYF.

This clone was seen a single time. The chain combines TRBV7-2 with TRBJ1-6; possibly TRBD1 for D (5 bases). Trimming took 4 bases from V and 10 from J, leaving 23 bases between them. Germline V gives CDR1 SGHTA, CDR2 FQGNSA. This CDR3 spans 17 amino acids. The CDR3 loop is CASSYTLRVGFGSPLHF. CDR3 DNA sequence: TGTGCCAGCAGCTACACCCTCAGGGTCGGGTTCGGGTCACCCCTCCACTTT. Variable domain in full (rest from reference TRBV7-2 and TRBJ1-6): GAGVSQSPSNKVTEKGKDVELRCDPISGHTALYWYRQSLGQGLEFLIYFQGNSAPDKSGLPSDRFSAERTGGSVSTLTIQRTQQEDSAVYLCASSYTLRVGFGSPLHFGNGTRLTVT.

This chain links TRBV7-9 with TRBJ1-2; TRBD1 agrees at 12 bases. Looked up from germline, CDR1 is SEHNR and CDR2 is FQNEAQ (reference sequence). The CDR3 has 15 residues. Trimming removed 5 bases from V and 8 bases from J; junction bases left unmatched: 9. DNA of the CDR3: TGTGCCAGCAGCCCGTGGGACAGGGGGCTGCTGGGCTACACCTTC. Its protein is CASSPWDRGLLGYTF.

The chain has TRBV7-6 and TRBJ1-3, with D hard to call. The CDR3 is 12 amino acids. V lost 8 bases to trimming and J lost 7 bases, with 12 bases between them. CDR1 and CDR2 (germline): SGHVS, FNYEAQ. The chain's CDR3 is CASGSWANTIYF. The CDR3 DNA sequence: TGTGCCAGCGGTTCTTGGGCCAACACCATATATTTT.

V and J are TRBV7-2 and TRBJ2-3; 7 positions match TRBD2. The V gene end was trimmed by 6 bases and the J gene end by 4 bases; junction bases not matched to a gene: 19. CDR3 length equals 18 residues. Germline lookup yields CDR1 SGHTA and CDR2 FQGNSA. CDR3 coding DNA: TGTGCCAGCAGTCTAAGATCTGCGGGGGAAACGAGGGCAGATACGCAGTATTTT. Translation: CASSLRSAGETRADTQYF.

The chain uses TRBV10-3 and TRBJ2-5, with D hard to call. The length of the CDR3 is 15 residues. CDR1 is ENHRY, CDR2 SYGVKD, per germline. V was cut by 0 bases and J by 1 base, with 9 bases left in between. This CDR3 is CAISESGGSQETQYF. DNA of the CDR3: TGTGCCATCAGTGAGTCCGGCGGAAGCCAAGAGACCCAGTACTTC.

The chain links TRBV25-1 to TRBJ1-6; D may be TRBD1 (6 bases). Trimming cost V 7 bases and J 0 bases, with 13 bases left between them. CDR3 length equals 16 residues. CDR1 and CDR2 (germline): MGHDK, SYGVNS. CDR3 amino acids: CASNPRGNSYNSPLHF. Here the CDR3 DNA reads TGTGCCAGCAACCCCAGGGGTAACTCCTATAATTCACCCCTCCACTTT.

The chain joins TRBV4-1 to TRBJ2-7; the D gene is possibly TRBD2 (6 bases). This CDR3 is built from 15 residues. V was shortened by 4 bases and J by 3 bases, with 16 bases between the two germline ends. Germline V gene sequence: CDR1 MGHRA, CDR2 YSYEKL. The CDR3 region is CASSRTGTGDYEQYF. CDR3 nucleotide sequence: TGCGCCAGCAGCCGAACCGGGACGGGGGACTACGAGCAGTACTTC.

The CDR3 DNA reads TGTGCCAGCAGCACCTATGTCGGGGGACAGGCCTACACCGGGGAGCTGTTTTTT. Protein sequence: CASSTYVGGQAYTGELFF. The V and J genes are TRBV21-1 and TRBJ2-2; the D segment call TRBD1 is taken from the table without a DNA check. TRBV21-1 is a documented pseudogene. This CDR3 comprises 18 residues.

The chain is built from TRBV9 and TRBJ2-3; 10 bases fit TRBD2. CDR3 length: 17 residues. The ends lost 0 bases at V and 6 bases at J; junction bases unmatched: 10. Germline assignment: CDR1 SGDLS and CDR2 YYNGEE. The CDR3 region is CASSVVSGRAVGDTQYF. The CDR3 nucleotides read TGTGCCAGCAGCGTAGTAAGCGGGAGGGCCGTTGGGGATACGCAGTATTTT.

V is TRBV6-4 and J is TRBJ2-3; TRBD2 aligns across 7 bases. V was pared by 10 bases and J by 2 bases, with 15 bases of the junction left unmatched. Germline CDR1 MRHNA, CDR2 SNTAGT. The CDR3 length is 16 residues. The CDR3 sequence is CATQAGTGPHTDTQYF. The CDR3 bases are TGTGCCACCCAAGCGGGGACGGGGCCACACACAGATACGCAGTATTTT.

The chain uses TRBV7-9 and TRBJ2-1; D uncertain. V was pared by 1 base and J by 2 bases, with 9 bases between. Per the germline V gene, CDR1 is SEHNR and CDR2 is FQNEAQ (reference sequence). The CDR3 is 15 residues long. CDR3: CASSLGPNAYNEQFF. In DNA form, the CDR3 reads TGTGCCAGCAGCTTAGGCCCTAACGCCTACAATGAGCAGTTCTTC.

This chain links TRBV5-6 with TRBJ1-5, with TRBD1 matching over 7 bases. This CDR3 has 15 amino acids. V gave up 4 bases and J gave up 1 base; unmatched junction bases: 5. CDR1 is SGHDT, CDR2 YYEEEE, per germline. CDR3 protein: CASSTQGQSNQPQHF. The CDR3 nucleotides are TGTGCCAGCAGCACCCAGGGACAGAGCAATCAGCCCCAGCATTTT.